Below, 14 T cell receptor beta chains from the same sample are listed, as sequenced in a study of blood T cell repertoires in COVID-19. Using immunoSEQ multiplex PCR, the repertoire was profiled, and TCRdb retains in-frame clones only, with some absent. This sample yields 310,000 or so clones, of which roughly 90% are seen a single time; about 2% belongs to the top ten. Sequencing used peripheral blood. These receptors were taken from a woman aged 45-65 years who had recovered from COVID-19.

This chain joins TRBV4-2 and TRBJ1-2; D is unclear. Germline V gene lookup returns CDR1 LGHNA and CDR2 YNFKEQ. CDR3 length equals 15 residues. Trimming took 1 base from V and 4 from J, leaving 13 bases between them. DNA of the CDR3: TGTGCCAGCAGCCAAGGCGGTGGTCAAGTCTATGGCTACACCTTC. Translated: CASSQGGGQVYGYTF.

The chain uses TRBV2 and TRBJ2-3; D is ambiguous. CDR3 length: 11 amino acids. V was cut by 6 bases and J by 5 bases, with 6 bases left in between. Germline V gene sequence: CDR1 SNHLY, CDR2 FYNNEI. The CDR3 DNA reads TGTGCCAGCAGCTTAGTAGATACGCAGTATTTT. Its protein is CASSLVDTQYF.

This chain connects TRBV6-6 to TRBJ2-7; 11 positions match TRBD2. After removal of 2 bases from V and 1 base from J, the junction contained 4 bases not matched to a gene. The CDR3 length is 16 residues. Germline CDR1 is MNHNY and CDR2 is SVGAGI (reference sequence). This CDR3 is CASSYQGLADSYEQYF. The DNA for the CDR3 is TGTGCCAGCAGTTACCAGGGACTAGCGGATTCCTACGAGCAGTACTTC.

As to this clone: One end of the junction varies from germline; a read error may be responsible. The genes are TRBV7-9 and TRBJ2-2; 7 bases match TRBD1. CDR1 and CDR2 from the germline V gene are SEHNR and FQNEAQ (reference sequence). This CDR3 has 14 amino acids. The CDR3, as DNA: TGTGCCAGCACCTTAACAGGGGTCGGCGGGGAGCTGTTTTTT. Translating it yields CASTLTGVGGELFF.

This clone was observed a handful of times. V gene TRBV5-6 combines with J gene TRBJ2-3, with 8 nucleotides matching TRBD1. Germline-derived CDR1 and CDR2 are SGHDT and YYEEEE. This CDR3 contains 16 residues. The J segment lost 2 bases and the V segment lost 5 bases, leaving 10 bases of the junction unmatched. CDR3 coding DNA: TGTGCCAGCAGGGCGATCACAGGGGGGATCACAGATACGCAGTATTTT. Translation gives CASRAITGGITDTQYF.

The chain couples TRBV10-3 to TRBJ2-2; 9 nucleotides line up with TRBD1. J lost 0 bases, V lost 10 bases, and 6 bases had no gene match. Per germline, CDR1 ENHRY and CDR2 SYGVKD. The CDR3 spans 15 residues. This chain's CDR3 is CASGQGSSNTGELFF. As DNA, the CDR3 is TGTGCCAGCGGACAGGGGTCTTCGAACACCGGGGAGCTGTTTTTT.

The chain links TRBV15 to TRBJ1-1; a possible D gene is TRBD1 (5 bases). Germline values: CDR1 LNHNV, CDR2 YYDKDF (reference sequence). The CDR3 consists of 15 residues. V lost 0 bases and J lost 1, with 9 bases in between. The CDR3 region is CATSRDRTTNTEAFF. CDR3 in DNA: TGTGCCACCAGCAGAGATAGGACAACGAACACTGAAGCTTTCTTT.

The gene calls are TRBV9 and TRBJ2-2; D perhaps matches TRBD2 (6 bases). Deletions cut 0 bases from V and 2 bases from J, with 11 bases between. CDR1 and CDR2 (germline): SGDLS, YYNGEE. This CDR3 comprises 16 residues. In nucleotides, the CDR3 is TGTGCCAGCAGCGTAGGGCTGGGGGGAAACACCGGGGAGCTGTTTTTT. It translates to CASSVGLGGNTGELFF.

This chain uses TRBV11-2 with TRBJ2-5; D might be TRBD2 (6 bases). Trimming removed 0 bases from V and 2 bases from J, with 7 bases in between. This CDR3 contains 14 residues. CDR1 and CDR2 from the germline V gene are SGHAT and FQNNGV. In DNA form, the CDR3 reads TGTGCCAGCAGCTTAGAGGGACTGCAAGAGACCCAGTACTTC. Amino acid sequence: CASSLEGLQETQYF.

The rearrangement links TRBV3-1 (or the pseudogene TRBV3-2) to TRBJ1-2, with TRBD1 matching 9 bases. CDR1 and CDR2 (germline): LGHDT, YNNKEL (reference sequence). CDR3 length: 16 residues. V lost 0 bases and J lost 6; bases outside the gene matches: 8. DNA for the CDR3: TGTGCCAGCAGCCAAGATAACGAGGACAGGGGACATGGCTACACCTTC. Translated: CASSQDNEDRGHGYTF.

This chain connects TRBV4-3 to TRBJ2-7, with D possibly being TRBD1 (5 bases). V shed 0 bases and J shed 6 bases, with 9 bases lying between them. This CDR3 is 13 amino acids long. CDR1 LGHNA and CDR2 YSLEER come from the germline V gene. CDR3 DNA: TGCGCCAGCAGCCAAGAAGGGGAAAGCGAGCAGTACTTC. Amino acid sequence: CASSQEGESEQYF.

For the CDR3, the DNA is TGTGCCAGCAGCTTGTCGGCGGCTAACACTGAAGCTTTCTTT. Translating gives CASSLSAANTEAFF. The chain recombines TRBV5-5 with TRBJ1-1; D unresolved. Trimming removed 1 base from V and 2 bases from J, with 9 bases in between. Germline CDR1 and CDR2: SGHKS and YYEKEE (reference sequence). This CDR3 contains 14 residues.

Only one count was recorded for this clone. V and J are TRBV10-3 and TRBJ1-2; D unresolved. The CDR3 is made up of 13 amino acids. Germline CDR1 reads ENHRY; CDR2 reads SYGVKD. Trimming shortened V by 3 bases and J by 6 bases, and 11 bases separated the two germline ends. CDR3 nucleotide sequence: TGTGCCATCAGTGAAGGGAGGGCGGATGGCTACACCTTC. Translation gives CAISEGRADGYTF.

V gene TRBV6-2 or TRBV6-3 combines with J gene TRBJ2-7; 13 bases agree with TRBD2. Per germline, CDR1 MNHEY and CDR2 SVGEGT. V lost 5 bases to trimming and J lost 2 bases; unmatched junction nucleotides: 6. The CDR3 covers 16 residues. CDR3 loop: CASSRSTSGRTYEQYF. CDR3 in DNA: TGTGCCAGCAGTCGCTCGACTAGCGGGAGGACCTACGAGCAGTACTTC.